The 5 T cell receptor beta chains below all came from one sample that was sequenced in a study of cytomegalovirus exposure and HLA in healthy donors. Vbeta (60) and Jbeta (13) primers were used in the PCR. Clones were read by immunoSEQ multiplex PCR, and TCRdb kept only the in-frame ones, dropping some. The repertoire has fewer than 140,000 clones, 65% to 75% of them found once; the top ten carry 2.8%. Sequencing was carried out using PBMCs. Source of these receptors: a female donor in good health and CMV-seronegative.

The sample holds a few counts of this clone. The chain carries TRBV6-1 and TRBJ1-1; TRBD1 matches 8 bases. Unmatched junction bases numbered 1, after V lost 6 bases and J lost 1 base. The V gene's germline CDR1 is MNHNS and CDR2 SASEGT. CDR3 length: 13 residues. In nucleotides, the CDR3 is TGTGCCAGCAGCGGACAGGGGAACACTGAAGCTTTCTTT. Amino acid sequence: CASSGQGNTEAFF.

The chain joins TRBV18 to TRBJ1-2; 7 bases line up with TRBD1. Germline CDR1 KGHSH, CDR2 LQKENI. The CDR3 contains 15 residues. The trim removed 4 bases at V and 2 bases at J, leaving 7 bases unmatched. The CDR3 nucleotides are TGTGCCAGCTCACAACAGGGGTGGGCGAACTATGGCTACACCTTC. Translating gives CASSQQGWANYGYTF. The full variable domain, rest sourced from reference TRBV18 and TRBJ1-2, is NAGVMQNPRHLVRRRGQEARLRCSPMKGHSHVYWYRQLPEEGLKFMVYLQKENIIDESGMPKERFSAEFPKEGPSILRIQQVVRGDSAAYFCASSQQGWANYGYTFGSGTRLTVV.

The rearrangement uses TRBV10-3 and TRBJ2-2; TRBD2 matches at 8 bases. The CDR3 has 16 amino acids. Germline values: CDR1 ENHRY, CDR2 SYGVKD. Trimming cost V 0 bases and J 4 bases; bases outside gene matches: 4. The CDR3: CAISESRGLGTGELFF. The CDR3 DNA reads as TGTGCCATCAGTGAGTCGAGGGGACTAGGCACCGGGGAGCTGTTTTTT.

V gene TRBV6-6 combines with J gene TRBJ1-2; 8 bases are a match to TRBD1. Germline values: CDR1 MNHNY, CDR2 SVGAGI (reference sequence). The CDR3 sequence is 13 residues long. The J segment lost 14 bases and the V segment lost 2 bases, leaving 10 bases of the junction unmatched. This chain's CDR3 is CASSYTQDRAGTF. The CDR3 DNA reads TGTGCCAGCAGTTACACTCAGGACAGGGCTGGGACCTTC.

The chain is built from TRBV5-1 and TRBJ2-1; possibly TRBD1 for D (6 bases). This CDR3 region has 14 residues. Germline values: CDR1 SGHRS, CDR2 YFSETQ. V was shortened by 7 bases and J by 9 bases, with 20 bases between the two germline ends. CDR3 nucleotides: TGCGCCAGCGGGGACCTGGGGGCTACAAGTGAGCAGTTCTTC. Residues: CASGDLGATSEQFF.